This T cell receptor (beta chain) was retrieved from a study of shared clonotypes between healthy human individuals. Findings and caveats of the study: Sorted-subset sequencing, rarefaction showed, was incomplete despite large depth. Sharing across four donors was highest in naive CD4 (about 5%) and lowest in memory CD8 (approximately 0.4%).

A deep-level run was used for the assay. Generated by immunoSEQ multiplex PCR, the TCRdb table keeps only in-frame clones and is missing some. The sample comprises 2,500,000 or so clones, just under 95% of which are singletons, and roughly 0.34% rests with the top ten. Germline assignment: CDR1 SGDLS and CDR2 YYNGEE. The CDR3 is 16 residues long. The V and J ends lost 4 bases and 0 bases respectively, with 16 bases between them. On this clone: What it recognizes is unknown.

A CD45RA-negative memory subset and a CD45RA+ naive subset were separated from the CD4+ cells. Specimen: naive CD4+ T cells from PBMCs. Specified subset: CD45RA+ positively selected. The source is a man younger than 30 in good health. Some clones in this sample may be carry-over from other donors' samples. The gene calls are TRBV9 and TRBJ1-2; D remains unclear. The CDR3 is CASSYGPPGANYGYTF. The CDR3, as DNA: TGTGCCAGCAGCTACGGTCCGCCAGGAGCTAACTATGGCTACACCTTC.